These T cell receptor beta chains were read from a single sample in a study of T cells in Graves' hyperthyroidism and ophthalmopathy. One entry per CDR3 protein results from TCRdb running MiXCR on the multiplex PCR reads. The sample has hundreds of thousands of distinct CDR3 sequences, 20% to 25% seen once. Sequenced material: blood. The origin of the receptors is a man aged 25 to 40 with Graves' ophthalmopathy. Each CDR3 is given with its conserved first and last residue.

TRBJ2-1 TRBV6-1 CASSPQQGSYNEQFF
TRBJ2-5 TRBV11-2 CASSLEGHTGETQYF
TRBJ2-3 TRBV27 CASSPVGAYTDTQYF
TRBJ2-3 TRBV7-9 CASTRGGGASTDTQYF
TRBJ2-7 TRBV12-3/TRBV12-4 CASSIGQAPYEQYF
TRBJ2-7 TRBV27 CASGVLSYEQYF
TRBJ2-5 TRBV11-2 CASSRQGTETQYF
TRBJ1-5 TRBV20-1 CSASIRSNQPQHF
TRBJ2-7 TRBV14 CASSQDGSRSSYEQYF
TRBJ2-3 TRBV27 CASSLSRGANTQYF
TRBJ2-6 TRBV28 CASSLAGWGGPSGANVLTF
TRBJ2-5 TRBV12-3/TRBV12-4 CASSFRAWTGEETQYF
TRBJ1-5 TRBV4-1 CASSQGDRGHQPQHF
TRBJ2-3 TRBV29-1 CSVESGGYVSDTQYF
TRBJ2-7 TRBV6-1 CASGSTYEQYF
TRBJ2-3 TRBV28 CASGLGTSGRFSTDTQYF
TRBJ2-1 TRBV28 CASSLAPGVRYNEQFF
TRBJ1-6 TRBV19 CASSPLGSRSSYNSPLHF
TRBJ2-3 TRBV13 CASSLFGSGRTDTQYF
TRBJ2-7 TRBV30 CAWCMGGRAYEQYF
TRBJ2-7 TRBV28 CASSRESGTLSSYEQYF
TRBJ2-3 TRBV12-3/TRBV12-4 CATVIGDDKADTQYF
TRBJ2-1 TRBV28 CASSFKRAYNEQFF
TRBJ1-4 TRBV29-1 CSVEGVATNEKLFF